This T cell receptor beta chain is drawn from a study of T cells in Graves' hyperthyroidism and ophthalmopathy. In making diagnoses, clinical symptoms, serum thyroxine and TRAb, thyroid ultrasound and orbital computed tomography were all used. TCR beta CDR3 regions were amplified from RNA transcripts. The TCR CDR3 was amplified in a first-round RT-PCR using the HTBI primer set. Via MiXCR, TCRdb re-called the multiplex PCR reads, giving one row per CDR3 protein. The sample consists of more than 500,000 distinct CDR3 sequences, around 43% of them appearing once. The CDR3 is made up of 12 amino acids. CDR1 and CDR2 (germline): DFQATT, SNEGSKA (reference sequence). V lost 2 bases to trimming and J lost 15 bases, with 16 bases between them.

V usage is TRBV20-1 and J usage is TRBJ1-4; D is uncertain. The sequence was collected from an adult woman with Graves' disease, either hyperthyroidism or ophthalmopathy (not recorded which). Material for sequencing was peripheral blood or thyroid tissue (not recorded which). CDR3 DNA: TGCAGTGCTAGAACTCGGGCTGAAAAGGTGTTTTTT. Its translation is CSARTRAEKVFF.